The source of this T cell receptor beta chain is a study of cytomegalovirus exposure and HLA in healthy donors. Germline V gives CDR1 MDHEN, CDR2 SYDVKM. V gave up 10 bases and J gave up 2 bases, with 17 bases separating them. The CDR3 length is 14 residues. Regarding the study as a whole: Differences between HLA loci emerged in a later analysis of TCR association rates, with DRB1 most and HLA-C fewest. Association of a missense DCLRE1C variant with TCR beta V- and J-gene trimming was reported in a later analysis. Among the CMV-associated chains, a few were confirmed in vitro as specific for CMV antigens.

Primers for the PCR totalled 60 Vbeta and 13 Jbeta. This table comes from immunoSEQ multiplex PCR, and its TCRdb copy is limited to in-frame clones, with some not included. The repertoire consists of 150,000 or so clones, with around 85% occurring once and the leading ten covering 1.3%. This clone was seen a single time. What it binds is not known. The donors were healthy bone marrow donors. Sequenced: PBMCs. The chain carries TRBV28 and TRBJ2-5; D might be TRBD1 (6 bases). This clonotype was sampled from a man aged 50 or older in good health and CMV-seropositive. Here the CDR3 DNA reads TGTGCCATCCAGAGGTCAGGGGCGCAAGAGACCCAGTACTTC. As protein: CAIQRSGAQETQYF.